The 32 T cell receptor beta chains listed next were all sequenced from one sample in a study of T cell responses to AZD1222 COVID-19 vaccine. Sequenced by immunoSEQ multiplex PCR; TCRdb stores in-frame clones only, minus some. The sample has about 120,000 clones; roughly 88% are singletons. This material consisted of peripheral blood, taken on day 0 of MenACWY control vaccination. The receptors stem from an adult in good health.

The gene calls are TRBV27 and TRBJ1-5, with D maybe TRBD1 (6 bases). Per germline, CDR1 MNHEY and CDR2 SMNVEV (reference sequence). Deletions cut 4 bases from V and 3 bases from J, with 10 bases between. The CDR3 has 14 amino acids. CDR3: CASSSWGHNQPQHF. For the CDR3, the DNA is TGTGCCAGCAGTTCTTGGGGACACAATCAGCCCCAGCATTTT.

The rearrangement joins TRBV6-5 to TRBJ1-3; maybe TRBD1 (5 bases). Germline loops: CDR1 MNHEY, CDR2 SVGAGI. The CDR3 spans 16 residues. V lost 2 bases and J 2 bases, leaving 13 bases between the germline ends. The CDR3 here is CASSYEAGWAGNTIYF. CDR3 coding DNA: TGTGCCAGCAGTTACGAGGCAGGGTGGGCTGGAAACACCATATATTTT.

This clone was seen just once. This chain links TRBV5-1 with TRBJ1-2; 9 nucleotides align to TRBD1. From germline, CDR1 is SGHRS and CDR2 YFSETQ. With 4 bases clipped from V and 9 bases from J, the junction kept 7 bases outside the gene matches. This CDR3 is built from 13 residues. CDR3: CASSIPGQGSYTF. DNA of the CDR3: TGCGCCAGCAGCATCCCCGGACAGGGGAGCTACACCTTC.

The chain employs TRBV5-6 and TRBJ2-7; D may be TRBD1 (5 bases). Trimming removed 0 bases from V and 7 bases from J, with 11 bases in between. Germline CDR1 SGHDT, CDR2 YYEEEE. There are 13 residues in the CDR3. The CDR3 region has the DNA TGTGCCAGCAGCTTGGTGGGGCCGTATGAGCAGTACTTC. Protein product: CASSLVGPYEQYF.

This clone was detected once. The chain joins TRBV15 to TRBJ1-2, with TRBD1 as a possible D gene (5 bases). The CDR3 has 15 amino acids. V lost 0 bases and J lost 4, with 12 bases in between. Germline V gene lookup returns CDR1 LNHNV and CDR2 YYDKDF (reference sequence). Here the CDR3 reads CATSRDRRQLYGYTF. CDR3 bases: TGTGCCACCAGCAGAGATCGGAGACAGCTCTATGGCTACACCTTC.

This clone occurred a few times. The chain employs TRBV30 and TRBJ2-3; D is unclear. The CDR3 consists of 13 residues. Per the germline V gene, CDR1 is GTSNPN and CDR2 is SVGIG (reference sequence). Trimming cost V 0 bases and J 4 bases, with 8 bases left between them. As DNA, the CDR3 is TGTGCCTGGAGTGTTATGGGGTCAGATACGCAGTATTTT. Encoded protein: CAWSVMGSDTQYF.

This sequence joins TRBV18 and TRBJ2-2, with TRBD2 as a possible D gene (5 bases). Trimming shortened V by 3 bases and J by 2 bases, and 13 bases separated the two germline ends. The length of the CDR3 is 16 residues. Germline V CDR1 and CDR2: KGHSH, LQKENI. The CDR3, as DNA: TGTGCCAGCTCACCCTTGAGGGAAACTAACACCGGGGAGCTGTTTTTT. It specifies CASSPLRETNTGELFF.

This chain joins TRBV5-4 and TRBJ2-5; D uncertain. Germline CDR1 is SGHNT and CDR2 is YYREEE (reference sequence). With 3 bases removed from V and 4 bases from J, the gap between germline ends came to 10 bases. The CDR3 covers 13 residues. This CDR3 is CASSYDARETQYF. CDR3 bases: TGTGCCAGCAGCTACGACGCACGAGAGACCCAGTACTTC.

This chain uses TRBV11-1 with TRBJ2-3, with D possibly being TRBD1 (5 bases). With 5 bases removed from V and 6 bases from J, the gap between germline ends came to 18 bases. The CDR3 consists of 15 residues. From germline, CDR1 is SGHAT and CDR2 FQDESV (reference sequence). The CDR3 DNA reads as TGTGCCAGCAGCCCCAGGCAGGGATGGGATGATACGCAGTATTTT. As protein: CASSPRQGWDDTQYF.

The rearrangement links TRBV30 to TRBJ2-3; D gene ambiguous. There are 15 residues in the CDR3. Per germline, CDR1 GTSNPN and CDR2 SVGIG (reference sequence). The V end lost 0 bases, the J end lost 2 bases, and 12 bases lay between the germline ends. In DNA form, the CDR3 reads TGTGCCTGGAGTGTTGCCGGGTCTCTCACAGATACGCAGTATTTT. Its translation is CAWSVAGSLTDTQYF.

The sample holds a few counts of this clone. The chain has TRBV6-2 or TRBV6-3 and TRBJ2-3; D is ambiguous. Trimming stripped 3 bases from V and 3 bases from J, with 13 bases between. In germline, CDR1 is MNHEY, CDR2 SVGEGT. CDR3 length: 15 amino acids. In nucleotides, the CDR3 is TGTGCCAGCAGTTATTATCCCCCCGGGACAGATACGCAGTATTTT. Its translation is CASSYYPPGTDTQYF.

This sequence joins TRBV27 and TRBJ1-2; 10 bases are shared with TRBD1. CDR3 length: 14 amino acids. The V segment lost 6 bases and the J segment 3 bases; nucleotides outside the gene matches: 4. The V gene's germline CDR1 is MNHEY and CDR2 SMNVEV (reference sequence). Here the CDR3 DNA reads TGTGCCAGCAGGCGACAGGGGGCGGACTATGGCTACACCTTC. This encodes CASRRQGADYGYTF.

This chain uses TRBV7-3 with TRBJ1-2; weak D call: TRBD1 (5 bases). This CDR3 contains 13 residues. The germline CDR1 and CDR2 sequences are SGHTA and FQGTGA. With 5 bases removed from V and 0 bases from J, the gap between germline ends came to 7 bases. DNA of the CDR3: TGTGCCAGCAGCCGAGGGGCTAACTATGGCTACACCTTC. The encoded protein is CASSRGANYGYTF.

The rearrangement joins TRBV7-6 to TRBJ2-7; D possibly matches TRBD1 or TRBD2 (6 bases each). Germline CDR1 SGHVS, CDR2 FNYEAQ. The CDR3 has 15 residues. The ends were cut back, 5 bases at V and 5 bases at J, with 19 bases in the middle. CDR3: CASSPAMTGAHEQYF. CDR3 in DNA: TGTGCCAGCAGCCCCGCCATGACGGGGGCCCACGAGCAGTACTTC.

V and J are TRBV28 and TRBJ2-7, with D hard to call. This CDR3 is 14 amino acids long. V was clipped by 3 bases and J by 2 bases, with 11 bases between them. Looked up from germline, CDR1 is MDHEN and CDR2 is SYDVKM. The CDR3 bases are TGTGCCAGCAGTTTGGGCAGGCGCACCTACGAGCAGTACTTC. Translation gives CASSLGRRTYEQYF.

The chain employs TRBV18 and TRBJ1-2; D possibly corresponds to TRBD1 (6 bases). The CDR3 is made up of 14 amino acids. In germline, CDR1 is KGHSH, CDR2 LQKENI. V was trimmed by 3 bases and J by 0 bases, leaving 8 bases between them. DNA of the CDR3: TGTGCCAGCTCACCGGACAGATCTAACTATGGCTACACCTTC. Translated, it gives CASSPDRSNYGYTF.

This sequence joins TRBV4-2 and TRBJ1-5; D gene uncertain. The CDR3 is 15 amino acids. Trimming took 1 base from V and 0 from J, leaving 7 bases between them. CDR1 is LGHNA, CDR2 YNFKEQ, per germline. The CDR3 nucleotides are TGTGCCAGCAGCCAAGGACTAGTTAGCAATCAGCCCCAGCATTTT. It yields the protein CASSQGLVSNQPQHF.

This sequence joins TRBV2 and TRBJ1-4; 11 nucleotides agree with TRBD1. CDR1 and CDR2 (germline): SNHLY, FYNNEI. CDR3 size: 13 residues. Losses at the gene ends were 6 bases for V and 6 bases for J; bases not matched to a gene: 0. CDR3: CASRDRGHEKLFF. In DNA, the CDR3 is TGTGCCAGCAGGGACAGGGGGCATGAAAAACTGTTTTTT. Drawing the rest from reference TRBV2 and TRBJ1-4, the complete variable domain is EPEVTQTPSHQVTQMGQEVILRCVPISNHLYFYWYRQILGQKVEFLVSFYNNEISEKSEIFDDQFSVERPDGSNFTLKIRSTKLEDSAMYFCASRDRGHEKLFFGSGTQLSVL.

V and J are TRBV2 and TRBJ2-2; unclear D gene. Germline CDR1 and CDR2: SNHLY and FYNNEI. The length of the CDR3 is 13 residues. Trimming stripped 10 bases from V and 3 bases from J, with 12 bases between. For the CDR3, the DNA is TGTGCCACCCGGGCCGCTGACACCGGGGAGCTGTTTTTT. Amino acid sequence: CATRAADTGELFF.

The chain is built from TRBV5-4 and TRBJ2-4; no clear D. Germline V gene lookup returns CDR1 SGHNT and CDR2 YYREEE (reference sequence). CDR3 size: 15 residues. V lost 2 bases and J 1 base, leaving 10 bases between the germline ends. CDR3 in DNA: TGTGCCAGCAGCTTCGGCCCGTCGGCCAAAAACATTCAGTACTTC. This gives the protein CASSFGPSAKNIQYF.

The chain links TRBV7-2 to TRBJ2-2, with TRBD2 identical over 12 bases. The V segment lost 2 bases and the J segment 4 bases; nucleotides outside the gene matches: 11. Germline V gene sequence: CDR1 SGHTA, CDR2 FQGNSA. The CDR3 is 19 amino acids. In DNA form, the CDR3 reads TGTGCCAGCAGCTTAAAGGACCCTCTAGCGGGGGGGAGCACCGGGGAGCTGTTTTTT. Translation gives CASSLKDPLAGGSTGELFF.

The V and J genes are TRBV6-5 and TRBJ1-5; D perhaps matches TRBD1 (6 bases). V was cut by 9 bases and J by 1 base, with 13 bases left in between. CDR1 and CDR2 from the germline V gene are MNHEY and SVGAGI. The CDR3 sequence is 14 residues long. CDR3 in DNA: TGTGCCAGTCGACTCAGGGGAAGCAATCAGCCCCAGCATTTT. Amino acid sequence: CASRLRGSNQPQHF.

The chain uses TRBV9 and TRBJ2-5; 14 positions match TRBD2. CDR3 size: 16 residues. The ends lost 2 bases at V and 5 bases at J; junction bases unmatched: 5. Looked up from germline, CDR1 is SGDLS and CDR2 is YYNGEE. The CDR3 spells CASSVGLAGGGETQYF. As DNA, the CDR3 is TGTGCCAGCAGCGTCGGACTAGCGGGGGGCGGTGAGACCCAGTACTTC. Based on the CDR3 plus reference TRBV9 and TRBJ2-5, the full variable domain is DSGVTQTPKHLITATGQRVTLRCSPRSGDLSVYWYQQSLDQGLQFLIQYYNGEERAKGNILERFSAQQFPDLHSELNLSSLELGDSALYFCASSVGLAGGGETQYFGPGTRLLVL.

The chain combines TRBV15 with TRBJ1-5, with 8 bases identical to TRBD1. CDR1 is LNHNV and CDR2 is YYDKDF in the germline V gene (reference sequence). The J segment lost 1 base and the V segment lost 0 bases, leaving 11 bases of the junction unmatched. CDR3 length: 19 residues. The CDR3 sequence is CATSREGYETGVSNQPQHF. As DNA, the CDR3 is TGTGCCACCAGCAGAGAAGGTTATGAGACAGGGGTCAGCAATCAGCCCCAGCATTTT.

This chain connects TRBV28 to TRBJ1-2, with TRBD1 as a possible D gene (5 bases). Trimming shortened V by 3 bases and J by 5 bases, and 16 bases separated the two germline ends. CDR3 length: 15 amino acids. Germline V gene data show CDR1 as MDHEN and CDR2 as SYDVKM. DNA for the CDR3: TGTGCCAGCAGTTTTGGGGGGGGATTATTATATGGCTACACCTTC. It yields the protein CASSFGGGLLYGYTF.

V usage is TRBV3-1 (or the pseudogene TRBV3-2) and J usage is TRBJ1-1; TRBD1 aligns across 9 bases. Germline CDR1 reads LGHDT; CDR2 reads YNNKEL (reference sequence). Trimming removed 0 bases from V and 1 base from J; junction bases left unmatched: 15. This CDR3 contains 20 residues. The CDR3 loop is CASSQDWREQGARGNTEAFF. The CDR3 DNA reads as TGTGCCAGCAGCCAAGATTGGAGAGAACAGGGGGCGCGGGGGAACACTGAAGCTTTCTTT.

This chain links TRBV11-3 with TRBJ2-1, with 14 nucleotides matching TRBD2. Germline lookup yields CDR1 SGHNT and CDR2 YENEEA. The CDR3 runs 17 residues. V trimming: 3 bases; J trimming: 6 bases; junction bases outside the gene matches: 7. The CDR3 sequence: CASSFGTSGGGVNEQFF. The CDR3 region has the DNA TGTGCCAGCAGCTTTGGGACTAGCGGGGGCGGAGTCAATGAGCAGTTCTTC. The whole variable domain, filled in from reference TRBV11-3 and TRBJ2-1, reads EAGVVQSPRYKIIEKKQPVAFWCNPISGHNTLYWYLQNLGQGPELLIRYENEEAVDDSQLPKDRFSAERLKGVDSTLKIQPAELGDSAVYLCASSFGTSGGGVNEQFFGPGTRLTVL.

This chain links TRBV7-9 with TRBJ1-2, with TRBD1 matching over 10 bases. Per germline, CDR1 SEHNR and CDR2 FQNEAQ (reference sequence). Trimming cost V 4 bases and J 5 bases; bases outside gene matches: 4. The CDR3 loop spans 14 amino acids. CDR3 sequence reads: CASSYGQGVYGYTF. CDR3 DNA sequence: TGTGCCAGCAGCTACGGACAGGGGGTATATGGCTACACCTTC.

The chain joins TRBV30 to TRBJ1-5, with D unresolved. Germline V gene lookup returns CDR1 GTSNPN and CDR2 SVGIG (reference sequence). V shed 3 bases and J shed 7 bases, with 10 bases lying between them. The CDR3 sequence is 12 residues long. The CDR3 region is CAWSSGVQPQHF. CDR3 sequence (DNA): TGTGCCTGGAGCTCTGGAGTCCAGCCCCAGCATTTT. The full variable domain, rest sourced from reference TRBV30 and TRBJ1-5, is SQTIHQWPATLVQPVGSPLSLECTVEGTSNPNLYWYRQAAGRGLQLLFYSVGIGQISSEVPQNLSASRPQDRQFILSSKKLLLSDSGFYLCAWSSGVQPQHFGDGTRLSIL.

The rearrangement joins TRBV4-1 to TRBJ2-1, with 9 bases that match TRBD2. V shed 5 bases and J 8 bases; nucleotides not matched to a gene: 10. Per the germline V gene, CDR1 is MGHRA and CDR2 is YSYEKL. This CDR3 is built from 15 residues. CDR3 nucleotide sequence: TGCGCCAGCAGCTCCCCCGGGACTAGCATGTATGAGCAGTTCTTC. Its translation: CASSSPGTSMYEQFF.

The CDR3 spells CASSPRRGTNEKLFF. The CDR3 DNA is TGTGCCAGCAGCCCGAGACGGGGAACTAATGAAAAACTGTTTTTT. The rearrangement links TRBV2 to TRBJ1-4; D not resolved. CDR1 and CDR2 from the germline V gene are SNHLY and FYNNEI. The CDR3 consists of 15 residues. V was clipped by 6 bases and J by 1 base, with 12 bases between them.

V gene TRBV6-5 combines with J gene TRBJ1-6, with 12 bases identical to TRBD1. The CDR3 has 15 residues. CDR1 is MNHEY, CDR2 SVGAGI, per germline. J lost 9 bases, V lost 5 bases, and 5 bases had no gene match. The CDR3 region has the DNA TGTGCCAGCAGTCCTGGGACAGGGGGCCGTTCACCCCTCCACTTT. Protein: CASSPGTGGRSPLHF.